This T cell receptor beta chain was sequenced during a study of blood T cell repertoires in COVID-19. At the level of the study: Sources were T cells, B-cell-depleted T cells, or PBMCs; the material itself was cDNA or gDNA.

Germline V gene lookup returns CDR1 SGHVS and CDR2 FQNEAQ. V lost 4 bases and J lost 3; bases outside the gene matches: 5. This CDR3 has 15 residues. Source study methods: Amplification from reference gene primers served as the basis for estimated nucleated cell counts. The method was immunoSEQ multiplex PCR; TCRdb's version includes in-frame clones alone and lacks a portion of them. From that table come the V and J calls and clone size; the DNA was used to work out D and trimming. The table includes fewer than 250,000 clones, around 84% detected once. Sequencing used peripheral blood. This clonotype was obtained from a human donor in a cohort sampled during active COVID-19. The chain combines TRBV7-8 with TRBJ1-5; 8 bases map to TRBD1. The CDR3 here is CASSWGTGFNQPQHF. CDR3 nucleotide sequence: TGTGCCAGCAGCTGGGGGACAGGTTTCAATCAGCCCCAGCATTTT.